The 19 T cell receptor beta chains below come from one sample, sequenced in a study of human T cells and chemical hapten exposure. TCRdb independently ran MiXCR on the RACE reads; one entry per CDR3 protein. The sample gives tens of thousands of distinct CDR3 sequences, roughly a tenth of which show up once; 3.6% is in the top ten. As to time point: pre-sensitization, week 0. As to treatment: therapeutic diphenylcyclopropenone sensitization with weekly scalp DPC. Material: whole blood, obtained in connection with sensitization to the hapten diphenylcyclopropenone (DPC). The receptors were sampled from a woman aged 40 to 50 with alopecia areata. Some clones in this sample may be carry-over from other donors' samples.

This clonotype was observed many times. The chain is built from TRBV18 and TRBJ2-1; TRBD1 agrees at 7 bases. The CDR3 extends over 14 amino acids. With 3 bases clipped from V and 8 bases from J, the junction kept 7 bases outside the gene matches. Germline V lookup: CDR1 KGHSH, CDR2 LQKENI. CDR3 DNA sequence: TGTGCCAGCTCACCCTCACAGGGGATGGATGAGCAGTTCTTC. It encodes CASSPSQGMDEQFF.

In its sample, this clonotype was seen a few times. This chain joins TRBV7-2 and TRBJ2-3; 8 bases match TRBD2. This CDR3 is 17 amino acids long. The germline V gene encodes CDR1 SGHTA and CDR2 FQGNSA. The ends lost 5 bases at V and 2 bases at J; junction bases unmatched: 12. The chain's CDR3 is CASSPQLISGATDTQYF. The CDR3 DNA follows: TGTGCCAGCAGCCCGCAACTAATTAGCGGGGCCACAGATACGCAGTATTTT.

This clonotype was seen at least ten times. This rearrangement joins TRBV10-3 to TRBJ1-3, with 7 nucleotides matching TRBD1. V lost 5 bases to trimming and J lost 0 bases; unmatched junction nucleotides: 4. CDR3 length: 15 residues. The V gene's germline CDR1 is ENHRY and CDR2 SYGVKD. CDR3 residues: CAISPGQRSGNTIYF. In DNA, the CDR3 is TGTGCCATCAGTCCGGGACAGCGCTCTGGAAACACCATATATTTT.

This clonotype was seen ten or more times. V gene TRBV4-1 combines with J gene TRBJ2-1; D call uncertain. In germline, CDR1 is MGHRA, CDR2 YSYEKL. Trimming left V 0 bases short and J 0 bases short, with 15 bases between. The CDR3 totals 18 residues. CDR3 nucleotide sequence: TGCGCCAGCAGCCAAGACGTCCGCAGCCAGAGCTCCTACAATGAGCAGTTCTTC. Translating it yields CASSQDVRSQSSYNEQFF.

This clonotype occurred a few times. The V call is TRBV12-3 or TRBV12-4, the J call TRBJ2-2; 10 bases map to TRBD1. This CDR3 contains 14 residues. The V and J ends lost 8 bases and 6 bases, in that order; junction bases with no gene match: 6. The CDR3 is CASGDRGISGELFF. In nucleotides, the CDR3 is TGTGCCAGCGGGGACAGGGGAATCTCCGGGGAGCTGTTTTTT.

This clonotype came up many times. This chain uses TRBV12-3 or TRBV12-4 with TRBJ1-5; TRBD1 is a possible D gene (5 bases). The CDR3 totals 13 residues. V gave up 5 bases and J gave up 4 bases, with 9 bases separating them. The DNA of the CDR3 is TGTGCCAGCAGTCTGACAGCTAATCAGCCCCAGCATTTT. Its protein is CASSLTANQPQHF.

This clonotype was seen at least ten times. V and J are TRBV7-3 and TRBJ1-6; no reliable D call. From germline, CDR1 is SGHTA and CDR2 FQGTGA. The V and J ends lost 1 base and 7 bases respectively, with 5 bases between them. This CDR3 region has 13 residues. CDR3: CASSLKENSPLHF. The CDR3 DNA is TGTGCCAGCAGCTTAAAGGAAAATTCACCCCTCCACTTT.

The sample holds a few counts of this clonotype. The chain combines TRBV28 with TRBJ2-2; TRBD1 might be the D (6 bases). The germline CDR1 and CDR2 sequences are MDHEN and SYDVKM. Trimming shortened V by 5 bases and J by 2 bases, and 21 bases separated the two germline ends. CDR3 length: 18 amino acids. CDR3 nucleotide sequence: TGTGCCAGCAGTCGACGTCCAGGTGGGGGCCCTAACACCGGGGAGCTGTTTTTT. Translated, it gives CASSRRPGGGPNTGELFF.

The chain uses TRBV18 and TRBJ1-1, with D possibly matching TRBD1 (6 bases). This CDR3 has 13 amino acids. Trimming took 7 bases from V and 1 from J, leaving 10 bases between them. Germline assignment: CDR1 KGHSH and CDR2 LQKENI. CDR3 in DNA: TGTGCCAGCTTGGGACAAAAGAACACTGAAGCTTTCTTT. It yields the protein CASLGQKNTEAFF.

The J gene is TRBJ1-2, the V gene TRBV10-3; 7 bases are a match to TRBD1. Unmatched junction bases numbered 9, after V lost 4 bases and J lost 4 bases. Germline V gene sequence: CDR1 ENHRY, CDR2 SYGVKD. The CDR3 covers 15 residues. The CDR3 nucleotides read TGTGCCATCAGTGCTTCTCAGGGGGTCGGCTATGGCTACACCTTC. Its translation: CAISASQGVGYGYTF.

This clonotype came up a few times. The rearrangement links TRBV6-2 or TRBV6-3 to TRBJ2-1, with D maybe TRBD1 (5 bases). V shed 8 bases and J shed 6 bases, with 20 bases lying between them. The CDR3 length is 15 residues. CDR1 and CDR2 from the germline V gene are MNHEY and SVGEGT. The DNA of the CDR3 is TGTGCCAGCGGGGCTGGTCGAATAGCTGTCAATGAGCAGTTCTTC. Translated: CASGAGRIAVNEQFF.

V and J are TRBV11-2 and TRBJ1-1, with D perhaps matching TRBD1 (5 bases). V was clipped by 0 bases and J by 2 bases, with 10 bases between them. The CDR3 covers 15 residues. Germline V gene lookup returns CDR1 SGHAT and CDR2 FQNNGV. The CDR3 is CASSLDGASNTEAFF. DNA for the CDR3: TGTGCCAGCAGCTTAGATGGGGCATCTAACACTGAAGCTTTCTTT.

CDR3 nucleotides: TGTGCCAGCAGCGCAGGCCCTCTAGCGGACCCATGGGAAAACATTCAGTACTTC. Translating gives CASSAGPLADPWENIQYF. J is TRBJ2-4 and V is TRBV9, with 7 nucleotides matching TRBD2. Losses at the gene ends were 3 bases for V and 5 bases for J; bases not matched to a gene: 17. The CDR3 consists of 18 residues. CDR1 and CDR2 (germline): SGDLS, YYNGEE.

The J gene is TRBJ2-3, the V gene TRBV12-5; 7 nucleotides align to TRBD2. The length of the CDR3 is 15 residues. Germline V CDR1 and CDR2: LGHNT, FRNRAP. V gave up 4 bases and J gave up 5 bases; unmatched junction bases: 9. CDR3 in DNA: TGTGCTAGTGGTTGGGAGCACGGGGAGGGAGATACGCAGTATTTT. This encodes CASGWEHGEGDTQYF.

The genes are TRBV25-1 and TRBJ1-1, with D possibly being TRBD1 (5 bases). Looked up from germline, CDR1 is MGHDK and CDR2 is SYGVNS. CDR3 length: 14 amino acids. V lost 6 bases and J 4 bases, leaving 15 bases between the germline ends. CDR3 in amino acids: CASRAAGDTTEAFF. The DNA for the CDR3 is TGTGCCAGCAGGGCCGCGGGGGATACCACTGAAGCTTTCTTT. The full variable domain, with the rest looked up from reference TRBV25-1 and TRBJ1-1, is EADIYQTPRYLVIGTGKKITLECSQTMGHDKMYWYQQDPGMELHLIHYSYGVNSTEKGDLSSESTVSRIRTEHFPLTLESARPSHTSQYLCASRAAGDTTEAFFGQGTRLTVV.

The sample holds a few counts of this clonotype. V usage is TRBV10-3 and J usage is TRBJ1-2; a possible D gene is TRBD1 (5 bases). V dropped 10 bases and J dropped 8 bases, with 23 bases sitting between them. Germline CDR1 and CDR2: ENHRY and SYGVKD. CDR3 length equals 14 residues. For the CDR3, the DNA is TGTGCCAGTATTACAGGCGGAACTACGTCCGGCTACACCTTC. This gives the protein CASITGGTTSGYTF.

This clonotype came up many times. The chain links TRBV6-5 to TRBJ2-6, with TRBD1 matching 7 bases. The CDR3 is 18 amino acids. Unmatched junction bases numbered 8, after V lost 2 bases and J lost 1 base. Germline lookup yields CDR1 MNHEY and CDR2 SVGAGI. CDR3 bases: TGTGCCAGCAGTTACAAGAGACAGGGAATTTCTGGGGCCAACGTCCTGACTTTC. Translation: CASSYKRQGISGANVLTF.

This clonotype has more than one count but fewer than ten. V gene TRBV7-9 combines with J gene TRBJ1-6; D not certain. Trimming pared 5 bases from V and 0 bases from J, leaving 5 bases between. This CDR3 is 14 amino acids long. Germline lookup yields CDR1 SEHNR and CDR2 FQNEAQ (reference sequence). In DNA, the CDR3 is TGTGCCAGCAGCCCAAGCTCCTATAATTCACCCCTCCACTTT. This codes for CASSPSSYNSPLHF.

V usage is TRBV25-1 and J usage is TRBJ1-5; D uncertain. CDR1 and CDR2 (germline): MGHDK, SYGVNS. Trimming pared 8 bases from V and 5 bases from J, leaving 10 bases between. CDR3 length: 12 residues. CDR3 DNA: TGTGCCAGCCGATATCAATATCAGCCCCAGCATTTT. It specifies CASRYQYQPQHF.